One and the same sample provided the 5 T cell receptor beta chains below, sequenced in a study of control samples from healthy donors and cancer patients. Method: immunoSEQ multiplex PCR; TCRdb's copy keeps in-frame clones and lacks some. The profile shows more than 70,000 clones, roughly nine tenths of them singletons. Sequencing input: blood. These receptors were obtained from a woman younger than 45 in good health.

This clone appeared once. The gene calls are TRBV6-5 and TRBJ2-2, with no clear D. Germline CDR1 and CDR2: MNHEY and SVGAGI. V was shortened by 4 bases and J by 7 bases, with 7 bases between the two germline ends. The CDR3 spans 12 residues. CDR3 coding DNA: TGTGCCAGCAGTTCCGGTATCGGGGAGCTGTTTTTT. It codes for CASSSGIGELFF.

In DNA form, the CDR3 reads TGTGCCAGCAGTGCGACAGGGGGCTACGAGCAGTACTTC. This sequence encodes CASSATGGYEQYF. The V gene is TRBV2, the J gene TRBJ2-7, with 9 nucleotides matching TRBD1. The germline gives CDR1 SNHLY, CDR2 FYNNEI. J lost 3 bases, V lost 4 bases, and 1 base had no gene match. The CDR3 is 13 residues long.

The chain is built from TRBV29-1 and TRBJ1-4; D is possibly TRBD1 (6 bases). This CDR3 is built from 14 residues. Trimming removed 5 bases at V and 5 bases at J, with 15 bases between. The germline V gene has CDR1 SQVTM and CDR2 ANQGSEA. CDR3 region: CSVHRDGSNEKLFF. CDR3 bases: TGCAGCGTTCACAGGGACGGGAGCAATGAAAAACTGTTTTTT.

The V call is TRBV5-8, the J call TRBJ2-5; D may correspond to TRBD1 or TRBD2 (5 bases each). The germline gives CDR1 SGHTS, CDR2 YDEGEE. The CDR3 sequence is 14 residues long. Trimming left V 3 bases short and J 2 bases short, with 11 bases between. This CDR3 reads CASSSQGAQETQYF. DNA of the CDR3: TGTGCCAGCAGCTCCCAGGGAGCTCAAGAGACCCAGTACTTC.

This clone has more than one count but fewer than ten. The chain joins TRBV7-9 to TRBJ2-6, with D unclear. V was pared by 2 bases and J by 2 bases, with 4 bases between. CDR3 size: 14 residues. The V gene's germline CDR1 is SEHNR and CDR2 FQNEAQ (reference sequence). The CDR3 spells CASSLHTGANVLTF. CDR3 DNA: TGTGCCAGCAGCTTACATACTGGGGCCAACGTCCTGACTTTC.